This T cell receptor beta chain originates from a study of regulatory T cells in long-lasting Graves disease. The CDR3 sequence is 13 residues long. The germline V gene has CDR1 MNHEY and CDR2 SMNVEV (reference sequence). The germline V and J ends were trimmed by 4 bases and 7 bases, with 14 bases remaining between them. Sample time point: newly diagnosed GD, antithyroid drugs for less than 3 months. PBMCs provided the RNA from which the TCR library was made. CDR3 regions were amplified by Arm-PCR using iRepertoire HTBI primers to build TCR beta libraries. TCRdb re-analysed the multiplex PCR reads in MiXCR, keeping a single row per CDR3 protein. This table has 350,000 to 550,000 distinct CDR3 sequences, 15% appearing once. These same data were also listed under a study on T cells in Graves' hyperthyroidism and ophthalmopathy.

This clonotype was obtained from a young woman with Graves disease. The chain has TRBV27 and TRBJ2-7, with D possibly matching TRBD1 (5 bases). This specimen was peripheral blood mononuclear cells (PBMCs), taken at new diagnosis, from a patient treated with antithyroid drugs. CDR3 DNA: TGTGCCAGCAGTTATGTAGGGGATGGGGAGCAGTACTTC. It codes for CASSYVGDGEQYF.